These 19 T cell receptor beta chains were all obtained from the same sample, sequenced in a study of early T cells in non-severe SARS-CoV-2 infection. TCRdb recomputed calls from the 5' RACE reads with MiXCR, one row per CDR3 protein. The sample includes approximately 50,000 distinct CDR3 sequences, about a tenth of them seen just once. Sequencing was carried out using whole blood. Every receptor here comes from an adult who was a healthcare worker with PCR-confirmed SARS-CoV-2 infection or an uninfected control (not recorded which).

In this sample, this clonotype turned up many times. The chain is built from TRBV5-4 and TRBJ1-2; perhaps TRBD1 as D (5 bases). The CDR3 length is 14 residues. Per germline, CDR1 SGHNT and CDR2 YYREEE (reference sequence). Trimming stripped 4 bases from V and 5 bases from J, with 15 bases between. Here the CDR3 reads CASSTWTGVYGYTF. CDR3 DNA: TGTGCCAGCAGCACTTGGACGGGGGTGTATGGCTACACCTTC.

Many counts were recorded for this clonotype. J is TRBJ1-3 and V is TRBV7-6; D gene unclear. V gave up 1 base and J gave up 0 bases, with 4 bases separating them. This CDR3 has 14 amino acids. Looked up from germline, CDR1 is SGHVS and CDR2 is FNYEAQ. The CDR3 loop reads CASSLGGSGNTIYF. The CDR3 coding sequence is TGTGCCAGCAGCTTAGGGGGCTCTGGAAACACCATATATTTT.

This clonotype showed up many times. The CDR3 DNA reads TGTGCCAGCAGCGGAAGCACCTACAATGAGCAGTTCTTC. This encodes CASSGSTYNEQFF. This chain connects TRBV7-8 to TRBJ2-1; D is unresolved. In germline, CDR1 is SGHVS, CDR2 FQNEAQ. Trimming removed 5 bases from V and 2 bases from J, with 7 bases in between. CDR3 length equals 13 residues.

This rearrangement joins TRBV7-2 to TRBJ2-2; the D gene is possibly TRBD1 (6 bases). This CDR3 is 16 amino acids long. The germline V gene has CDR1 SGHTA and CDR2 FQGNSA. The germline V and J ends were trimmed by 3 bases and 5 bases, with 16 bases remaining between them. CDR3 in DNA: TGTGCCAGCAGCTTCCGGCACAGGGAATTAACCGGGGAGCTGTTTTTT. It translates to CASSFRHRELTGELFF.

This clonotype has at least ten counts. The rearrangement links TRBV13 to TRBJ2-1; 10 nucleotides line up with TRBD1. The CDR3 extends over 15 amino acids. Germline V lookup: CDR1 PRHDT, CDR2 FYEKMQ (reference sequence). The V gene end was trimmed by 2 bases and the J gene end by 5 bases; junction bases not matched to a gene: 3. CDR3 amino acids: CASSLTGTGDNEQFF. The CDR3 bases are TGTGCCAGCAGCTTAACTGGGACAGGGGACAATGAGCAGTTCTTC.

This clonotype occurred many times. The chain combines TRBV7-2 with TRBJ2-1; 12 bases fit TRBD2. There are 17 residues in the CDR3. The V gene end was trimmed by 5 bases and the J gene end by 2 bases; junction bases not matched to a gene: 7. Per the germline V gene, CDR1 is SGHTA and CDR2 is FQGNSA. CDR3: CASSPRTSGVAYNEQFF. The DNA of the CDR3 is TGTGCCAGCAGCCCGAGGACTAGCGGGGTTGCCTACAATGAGCAGTTCTTC.

Only a few counts were recorded for this clonotype. This chain links TRBV12-3 or TRBV12-4 with TRBJ2-3, with no clear D. This CDR3 spans 11 amino acids. V dropped 0 bases and J dropped 12 bases, with 7 bases sitting between them. CDR3 protein: CASSLASSQYF. DNA of the CDR3: TGTGCCAGCAGTTTAGCTAGTAGTCAGTATTTT.

In its sample, this clonotype was seen many times. DNA of the CDR3: TGCAGCGTTGAAGATCAGGCAGTTAACTATGGCTACACCTTC. This encodes CSVEDQAVNYGYTF. This sequence joins TRBV29-1 and TRBJ1-2; D unclear. Trimming removed 0 bases at V and 1 base at J, with 9 bases between. The CDR3 has 14 amino acids. Germline CDR1 reads SQVTM; CDR2 reads ANQGSEA.

The sample holds many counts of this clonotype. V gene TRBV5-1 combines with J gene TRBJ1-1, with D unclear. This CDR3 has 13 amino acids. Deletions cut 5 bases from V and 1 base from J, with 9 bases between. Germline lookup yields CDR1 SGHRS and CDR2 YFSETQ. The CDR3 loop is CASRAVSNTEAFF. CDR3 DNA: TGCGCCAGCAGAGCGGTATCGAACACTGAAGCTTTCTTT.

Many counts were recorded for this clonotype. The rearrangement links TRBV14 to TRBJ1-6; unclear D gene. Germline CDR1 reads SGHDN; CDR2 reads FVKESK. Trimming took off 1 base at V and 8 bases at J, with 9 bases between the two ends. The CDR3 is 14 amino acids. The CDR3 is CASSQALGYSPLHF. CDR3 in DNA: TGTGCCAGCAGCCAAGCCCTCGGGTATTCACCCCTCCACTTT.

This clonotype was observed many times. The V gene is TRBV15, the J gene TRBJ2-7; 15 bases agree with TRBD2. Germline-derived CDR1 and CDR2 are LNHNV and YYDKDF (reference sequence). V lost 1 base and J lost 2; bases outside the gene matches: 6. The CDR3 is 18 amino acids. The CDR3 sequence: CATSRVGTSGRFPYEQYF. The DNA of the CDR3 is TGTGCCACCAGCAGAGTAGGGACTAGCGGGAGGTTCCCCTACGAGCAGTACTTC.

The chain couples TRBV7-2 to TRBJ2-7; TRBD2 matches 8 bases. The CDR3 has 13 amino acids. Germline V CDR1 and CDR2: SGHTA, FQGNSA. J lost 3 bases, V lost 5 bases, and 3 bases had no gene match. The CDR3 coding sequence is TGTGCCAGCAGCATCACTAGCGGCTACGAGCAGTACTTC. Amino acids: CASSITSGYEQYF.

This clonotype has ten or more counts. This chain connects TRBV7-9 to TRBJ2-2; D not resolved. From germline, CDR1 is SEHNR and CDR2 FQNEAQ (reference sequence). Trimming cost V 9 bases and J 5 bases, with 10 bases left between them. This CDR3 is built from 12 residues. In nucleotides, the CDR3 is TGTGCCAGTAGCAGGTGGACCGGGGAGCTGTTTTTT. Residues: CASSRWTGELFF. Using reference TRBV7-9 and TRBJ2-2 for the parts outside the CDR3, the full variable domain is DTGVSQNPRHKITKRGQNVTFRCDPISEHNRLYWYRQTLGQGPEFLTYFQNEAQLEKSRLLSDRFSAERPKGSFSTLEIQRTEQGDSAMYLCASSRWTGELFFGEGSRLTVL.

In this sample, this clonotype turned up many times. The rearrangement links TRBV7-9 to TRBJ2-3; 9 nucleotides line up with TRBD2. J was trimmed by 6 bases and V by 4 bases; bases with no gene match: 17. The CDR3 has 18 amino acids. Germline V gene data show CDR1 as SEHNR and CDR2 as FQNEAQ (reference sequence). CDR3 in DNA: TGTGCCAGCAGCTCCCCCACCCGCGGGAGGGAGAGGTTGGATACGCAGTATTTT. Amino acids: CASSSPTRGRERLDTQYF. The full variable domain, with the rest looked up from reference TRBV7-9 and TRBJ2-3, is DTGVSQNPRHKITKRGQNVTFRCDPISEHNRLYWYRQTLGQGPEFLTYFQNEAQLEKSRLLSDRFSAERPKGSFSTLEIQRTEQGDSAMYLCASSSPTRGRERLDTQYFGPGTRLTVL.

This clonotype turned up a few times. The chain couples TRBV18 to TRBJ1-1; no clear D gene. The germline V gene encodes CDR1 KGHSH and CDR2 LQKENI. This CDR3 has 14 residues. V was clipped by 3 bases and J by 3 bases, with 11 bases between them. The CDR3 here is CASSPEFMDTEAFF. The CDR3 region has the DNA TGTGCCAGCTCACCCGAATTCATGGACACTGAAGCTTTCTTT.

This clonotype was recorded a few times. The chain uses TRBV6-2 or TRBV6-3 and TRBJ2-7; 7 nucleotides agree with TRBD1. Germline V gives CDR1 MNHEY, CDR2 SVGEGT. The trim removed 6 bases at V and 0 bases at J, leaving 8 bases unmatched. CDR3 size: 15 residues. The CDR3 spells CASSSGTVNSYEQYF. The CDR3 DNA reads TGTGCCAGCAGCTCCGGGACAGTCAACTCCTACGAGCAGTACTTC.

This clonotype was picked up a small number of times. The V gene is TRBV19, the J gene TRBJ1-5; D is unresolved. Deletions cut 3 bases from V and 2 bases from J, with 8 bases between. The CDR3 extends over 14 amino acids. In germline, CDR1 is LNHDA, CDR2 SQIVND (reference sequence). Written as DNA, the CDR3 is TGTGCCAGTAGTATGAGGGTGCGCAATCAGCCCCAGCATTTT. Translating gives CASSMRVRNQPQHF.

This clonotype was observed many times. The V gene is TRBV19, the J gene TRBJ2-7; no firm D call. Germline V gene sequence: CDR1 LNHDA, CDR2 SQIVND (reference sequence). The CDR3 loop spans 12 amino acids. Trimming took off 5 bases at V and 7 bases at J, with 12 bases between the two ends. CDR3 region: CASSPREDEQYF. CDR3 DNA: TGTGCCAGTAGTCCGCGAGAGGATGAGCAGTACTTC.

This clonotype has ten or more counts. The gene calls are TRBV7-2 and TRBJ1-5; D gene ambiguous. The CDR3 runs to 15 residues. CDR1 SGHTA and CDR2 FQGNSA come from the germline V gene. V was pared by 3 bases and J by 4 bases, with 13 bases between. The CDR3 region has the DNA TGTGCCAGCAGCTTGGTCAGAGGGTCGAATCAGCCCCAGCATTTT. Amino acid sequence: CASSLVRGSNQPQHF.